The 15 T cell receptor beta chains given below trace back to one sample, sequenced in a study of response to subunit inactivated influenza vaccine. TCRdb reprocessed the RT-PCR reads with MiXCR, giving one entry per CDR3 protein. This sample has 600,000 to 700,000 distinct CDR3 sequences; around 15% occur once, and the top ten carry less than 8.5%. The sequencing used PBMCs from blood, collected roughly 2 weeks before vaccination. These receptors came from a man between 50 and 59 years old who received an inactivated influenza vaccine.

The chain employs TRBV4-2 and TRBJ2-3, with D perhaps matching TRBD2 (5 bases). The CDR3 length is 14 residues. Looked up from germline, CDR1 is LGHNA and CDR2 is YNFKEQ. Trimming removed 4 bases from V and 4 bases from J, with 12 bases in between. The CDR3 loop reads CASSPGIGSDTQYF. Written as DNA, the CDR3 is TGTGCCAGCAGCCCCGGGATAGGATCAGATACGCAGTATTTT.

Only a few counts were recorded for this clonotype. The chain combines TRBV12-3 or TRBV12-4 with TRBJ2-4; 9 nucleotides match TRBD2. The J segment lost 7 bases and the V segment lost 2 bases, leaving 3 bases of the junction unmatched. The CDR3 is 14 residues long. Here the CDR3 DNA reads TGTGCCAGCAGTTTATTAGCGGGAGTTAACATTCAGTACTTC. This encodes CASSLLAGVNIQYF.

This clonotype was seen many times. The chain is built from TRBV5-1 and TRBJ2-1; D gene uncertain. Trimming took off 1 base at V and 7 bases at J, with 15 bases between the two ends. Per the germline V gene, CDR1 is SGHRS and CDR2 is YFSETQ. The CDR3 has 15 residues. CDR3 residues: CASSLSSGSLNEQFF. CDR3 nucleotides: TGCGCCAGCAGCTTGAGTTCAGGCAGCCTAAATGAGCAGTTCTTC.

The J gene is TRBJ1-1, the V gene TRBV6-5; D is uncertain. The V end was cut by 2 bases, the J end by 1 base, with 11 bases between. This CDR3 has 15 residues. Germline-derived CDR1 and CDR2 are MNHEY and SVGAGI. The CDR3 nucleotides read TGTGCCAGCAGTTACGGGGTGGCCCAGAACACTGAAGCTTTCTTT. It yields the protein CASSYGVAQNTEAFF.

This clonotype was recorded at least ten times. The rearrangement uses TRBV12-3 or TRBV12-4 and TRBJ2-7, with TRBD1 matching 7 bases. The CDR3 is 12 residues long. The V and J ends lost 1 base and 7 bases, in that order; junction bases with no gene match: 1. CDR3 residues: CASSLGDSEQYF. CDR3 DNA sequence: TGTGCCAGCAGTTTAGGGGACAGTGAGCAGTACTTC.

The chain is built from TRBV6-1 and TRBJ2-5; the match to TRBD1 covers 7 bases. V was pared by 6 bases and J by 5 bases, with 6 bases of the junction left unmatched. Germline V gene data show CDR1 as MNHNS and CDR2 as SASEGT. The CDR3 is 13 amino acids. As DNA, the CDR3 is TGTGCCAGCAGAAGGGGGCGCGGGGAGACCCAGTACTTC. Translation: CASRRGRGETQYF.

In this sample, this clonotype turned up a few times. The V gene is TRBV6-2 or TRBV6-3, the J gene TRBJ2-3; D may match TRBD1 or TRBD2 (6 bases each). The V end was cut by 8 bases, the J end by 0 bases, with 18 bases between. The CDR3 totals 16 residues. Germline V gives CDR1 MNHEY, CDR2 SVGEGT. CDR3 sequence: CASSLYGGLSTDTQYF. CDR3 nucleotide sequence: TGTGCCAGCTCCCTGTACGGGGGCCTTAGCACAGATACGCAGTATTTT.

This clonotype has only a few counts. The chain recombines TRBV24-1 with TRBJ1-2; D ambiguous. V was clipped by 5 bases and J by 2 bases, with 11 bases between them. The V gene's germline CDR1 is KGHDR and CDR2 SFDVKD. The CDR3 has 14 residues. In DNA, the CDR3 is TGTGCCACCAGTGTGTCACCCATGAACTATGGCTACACCTTC. Protein sequence: CATSVSPMNYGYTF.

This clonotype showed up just a few times. The gene calls are TRBV27 and TRBJ1-4; D gene unclear. CDR1 is MNHEY, CDR2 SMNVEV, per germline (reference sequence). The germline V and J ends were trimmed by 6 bases and 4 bases, with 12 bases remaining between them. CDR3 length: 14 residues. The chain's CDR3 is CASSPVGGNEKLFF. In DNA form, the CDR3 reads TGTGCCAGCAGCCCGGTGGGTGGTAATGAAAAACTGTTTTTT.

This clonotype was observed at least ten times. The chain combines TRBV7-9 with TRBJ1-1, with a possible D match to TRBD1 (5 bases). The V end was cut by 5 bases, the J end by 2 bases, with 9 bases between. CDR3 length: 13 residues. Germline V CDR1 and CDR2: SEHNR, FQNEAQ (reference sequence). The CDR3 sequence: CASSRDGNTEAFF. DNA for the CDR3: TGTGCCAGCAGCCGGGACGGAAACACTGAAGCTTTCTTT.

This chain connects TRBV5-1 to TRBJ2-7, with D possibly called TRBD1 or TRBD2 (6 bases each). With 4 bases removed from V and 2 bases from J, the gap between germline ends came to 13 bases. This CDR3 spans 14 amino acids. CDR1 is SGHRS and CDR2 is YFSETQ in the germline V gene. CDR3 loop: CASSRGGGPYEQYF. The CDR3 nucleotides read TGCGCCAGCAGCCGAGGTGGGGGGCCCTACGAGCAGTACTTC.

This clonotype was seen ten or more times. This chain links TRBV12-3 or TRBV12-4 with TRBJ2-3; unclear D gene. CDR3 length: 12 amino acids. V was shortened by 1 base and J by 5 bases, with 4 bases between the two germline ends. The CDR3 region has the DNA TGTGCCAGCAGTTTAGTTAGAGATACGCAGTATTTT. This translates into CASSLVRDTQYF.

The gene calls are TRBV29-1 and TRBJ2-3; D remains unclear. Looked up from germline, CDR1 is SQVTM and CDR2 is ANQGSEA. The CDR3 has 14 amino acids. V was shortened by 0 bases and J by 6 bases, with 13 bases between the two germline ends. As DNA, the CDR3 is TGCAGCGTTGAAGAGAGTGGGGTCGGGGATACGCAGTATTTT. Its translation is CSVEESGVGDTQYF.

This clonotype was observed a few times. The chain has TRBV5-4 and TRBJ2-1, with 14 nucleotides matching TRBD2. V shed 3 bases, J shed 1 base, and the junction held 3 bases outside the gene matches. The CDR3 contains 17 residues. The germline CDR1 and CDR2 sequences are SGHNT and YYREEE (reference sequence). The CDR3 loop reads CASSSGLAGASYNEQFF. CDR3 nucleotides: TGTGCCAGCAGCTCGGGACTAGCGGGAGCATCCTACAATGAGCAGTTCTTC. Variable domain in full (rest from reference TRBV5-4 and TRBJ2-1): ETGVTQSPTHLIKTRGQQVTLRCSSQSGHNTVSWYQQALGQGPQFIFQYYREEENGRGNFPPRFSGLQFPNYSSELNVNALELDDSALYLCASSSGLAGASYNEQFFGPGTRLTVL.

This rearrangement joins TRBV20-1 to TRBJ2-1; possibly TRBD2 for D (5 bases). CDR3 size: 14 residues. The germline gives CDR1 DFQATT, CDR2 SNEGSKA (reference sequence). Trimming took off 6 bases at V and 0 bases at J, with 12 bases between the two ends. The CDR3 loop reads CSAEAESSYNEQFF. The CDR3 DNA reads as TGCAGTGCAGAAGCGGAGAGCTCCTACAATGAGCAGTTCTTC.